These 15 T cell receptor beta chains share one sample of origin, sequenced in a study of long-term antiretroviral therapy in people with HIV. Investigators performed immunoSEQ version v3.0 at survey level. Only in-frame clones appear in the TCRdb table, and some are missing; sequencing was by immunoSEQ multiplex PCR. The sample yields tens of thousands of clones, more than 85% seen once. Sequences were derived from unsorted PBMCs, sampled about 5 years before starting antiretroviral therapy. These receptors all come from a man aged 50 to 59 with HIV.

CDR3: CASSLVFGQGAGELFF. In DNA, the CDR3 is TGTGCCAGCAGCTTGGTATTCGGACAGGGTGCCGGGGAGCTGTTTTTT. J is TRBJ2-2 and V is TRBV5-6; 8 nucleotides match TRBD1. Per germline, CDR1 SGHDT and CDR2 YYEEEE. J gave up 6 bases and V 0 bases, and 7 bases lay outside the gene matches. This CDR3 is 16 amino acids long.

The rearrangement uses TRBV25-1 and TRBJ2-1, with 8 positions matching TRBD2. V trimming: 4 bases; J trimming: 10 bases; junction bases outside the gene matches: 9. Germline V gene lookup returns CDR1 MGHDK and CDR2 SYGVNS. The CDR3 sequence is 14 residues long. CDR3 residues: CASSARAGGTEQFF. The CDR3 coding sequence is TGTGCCAGCAGTGCACGGGCGGGAGGAACGGAGCAGTTCTTC.

The J gene is TRBJ1-1, the V gene TRBV19; possibly TRBD1 for D (6 bases). V was trimmed by 6 bases and J by 2 bases, leaving 10 bases between them. The CDR3 consists of 13 residues. The germline V gene has CDR1 LNHDA and CDR2 SQIVND (reference sequence). CDR3 in amino acids: CASRGHRNTEAFF. CDR3 bases: TGTGCCAGTAGGGGACACAGAAACACTGAAGCTTTCTTT.

J is TRBJ2-1 and V is TRBV7-2, with 9 positions matching TRBD2. CDR1 is SGHTA and CDR2 is FQGNSA in the germline V gene. Trimming cost V 2 bases and J 4 bases; bases outside gene matches: 6. This CDR3 comprises 16 residues. The CDR3 sequence is CASSLLLSGGYNEQFF. DNA for the CDR3: TGTGCCAGCAGCTTACTCCTGAGCGGGGGGTACAATGAGCAGTTCTTC. Based on the CDR3 plus reference TRBV7-2 and TRBJ2-1, the full variable domain is GAGVSQSPSNKVTEKGKDVELRCDPISGHTALYWYRQSLGQGLEFLIYFQGNSAPDKSGLPSDRFSAERTGGSVSTLTIQRTQQEDSAVYLCASSLLLSGGYNEQFFGPGTRLTVL.

The chain recombines TRBV2 with TRBJ2-1; 8 bases are shared with TRBD2. Germline values: CDR1 SNHLY, CDR2 FYNNEI. The CDR3 covers 15 residues. The ends lost 6 bases at V and 2 bases at J; junction bases unmatched: 6. CDR3 nucleotides: TGTGCCAGCAGCTCGCAGCGGGGGACCTACAATGAGCAGTTCTTC. Its protein is CASSSQRGTYNEQFF.

This chain joins TRBV7-1 and TRBJ1-2, with D possibly matching TRBD1 (6 bases). TRBV7-1 is reported as an ORF; its role is uncertain. V was shortened by 6 bases and J by 3 bases, with 11 bases between the two germline ends. This CDR3 is built from 13 residues. CDR3 protein: CASRGRGDYGYTF. DNA for the CDR3: TGTGCCAGCAGGGGCAGGGGAGACTATGGCTACACCTTC.

The chain carries TRBV29-1 and TRBJ2-2; the D is unclear. Deletions cut 3 bases from V and 0 bases from J, with 14 bases between. The germline CDR1 and CDR2 sequences are SQVTM and ANQGSEA. There are 16 residues in the CDR3. The DNA of the CDR3 is TGCAGCGTTGACGATTTAGGGCTCGCGAACACCGGGGAGCTGTTTTTT. Amino acids: CSVDDLGLANTGELFF.

This chain joins TRBV18 and TRBJ1-2, with D perhaps matching TRBD1 (6 bases). The CDR3 is 15 residues long. V lost 5 bases to trimming and J lost 8 bases, with 21 bases between them. Germline V gene data show CDR1 as KGHSH and CDR2 as LQKENI. CDR3 amino acids: CASSTEQGTLVGYTF. CDR3 sequence (DNA): TGTGCCAGCTCAACAGAACAGGGCACATTGGTCGGCTACACCTTC.

The gene calls are TRBV28 and TRBJ2-5, with D maybe TRBD2 (5 bases). V lost 6 bases to trimming and J lost 10 bases, with 15 bases between them. CDR3 length equals 12 residues. CDR1 and CDR2 from the germline V gene are MDHEN and SYDVKM. CDR3 residues: CASSLAGSSQYF. In nucleotides, the CDR3 is TGTGCCAGCAGCCTAGCAGGCTCGAGCCAGTACTTC.

The J gene is TRBJ1-1, the V gene TRBV5-1; unclear D gene. The germline V gene encodes CDR1 SGHRS and CDR2 YFSETQ. V was trimmed by 2 bases and J by 1 base, leaving 12 bases between them. The CDR3 consists of 15 residues. Written as DNA, the CDR3 is TGCGCCAGCAGCTTCGGTTCCACGGGGAACACTGAAGCTTTCTTT. Translated, it gives CASSFGSTGNTEAFF.

The chain joins TRBV9 to TRBJ1-2; weak D call: TRBD1 (5 bases). Germline loops: CDR1 SGDLS, CDR2 YYNGEE. The length of the CDR3 is 13 residues. The V and J ends lost 3 bases and 8 bases respectively, with 14 bases between them. The CDR3 nucleotides read TGTGCCAGCAGCGCCGGGACCTACCTGGGCTACACCTTC. Translation: CASSAGTYLGYTF.

This sequence joins TRBV7-7 and TRBJ2-7, with 14 bases lining up with TRBD2. With 4 bases clipped from V and 7 bases from J, the junction kept 6 bases outside the gene matches. There are 15 residues in the CDR3. Germline CDR1 SSHAT, CDR2 FNYEAQ (reference sequence). The CDR3 reads CASSSGLAGVGEQYF. The CDR3 bases are TGTGCCAGCAGCTCGGGACTAGCGGGAGTGGGAGAGCAGTACTTC.

The V and J genes are TRBV29-1 and TRBJ1-4; 8 positions match TRBD1. The CDR3 consists of 15 residues. J gave up 8 bases and V 6 bases, and 14 bases lay outside the gene matches. Germline V lookup: CDR1 SQVTM, CDR2 ANQGSEA. CDR3 in amino acids: CSVGRTGTREEKLFF. The CDR3 DNA reads TGCAGCGTGGGTAGGACAGGGACGAGAGAGGAAAAACTGTTTTTT.

This chain uses TRBV7-6 with TRBJ2-1, with TRBD2 as a possible D gene (6 bases). Trimming pared 2 bases from V and 4 bases from J, leaving 12 bases between. CDR1 and CDR2 (germline): SGHVS, FNYEAQ. This CDR3 is 15 amino acids long. The CDR3 spells CASSLRRARYNEQFF. The DNA for the CDR3 is TGTGCCAGCAGCTTACGGAGGGCGCGTTACAATGAGCAGTTCTTC.

The CDR3 protein is CASTWRGQNTGELFF. Here the CDR3 DNA reads TGTGCCAGCACCTGGCGGGGGCAGAACACCGGGGAGCTGTTTTTT. The V gene is TRBV27, the J gene TRBJ2-2; D might be TRBD2 (7 bases). V was cut by 7 bases and J by 1 base, with 13 bases left in between. CDR1 and CDR2 from the germline V gene are MNHEY and SMNVEV (reference sequence). The CDR3 length is 15 residues.